By frequency in the sample, the clone carrying this T cell receptor beta chain is large. These data belong to a study of T cells after yellow fever vaccination. MiXCR was run by TCRdb on the 5' RACE reads, yielding one entry per CDR3 protein. Of some 96,000 distinct CDR3 sequences listed, more than 7.5% are singletons. Trimming stripped 3 bases from V and 5 bases from J, with 15 bases between. CDR1 KGHDR and CDR2 SFDVKD come from the germline V gene. This CDR3 has 15 amino acids. The source was CD8+ T cells not binding an NS4B(214-222) dextramer, sorted from PBMCs, collected less than 16 days after the first yellow fever vaccination. The chain links TRBV24-1 to TRBJ2-5; maybe TRBD2 (7 bases). This TCR was sampled from a man aged 18 to 30 who received the YFV17D yellow fever vaccine. CDR3 amino acids: CATSDAGEGRETQYF. CDR3 DNA sequence: TGTGCCACCAGTGATGCAGGGGAGGGTCGGGAGACCCAGTACTTC.